The clone carrying this T cell receptor (beta chain) came up a few times. The antigen is unknown. The sample originates from a study of CD8 T cell repertoires and HIV-1 epitope variants. The wider study: Tested: three Gag epitope families, Nef HW9 and YT9.

The table came from immunoSEQ multiplex PCR; TCRdb's copy has only in-frame clones and leaves some out. The sample records about 5,100 clones, less than 75% being singletons. CDR1 and CDR2 from the germline V gene are MDHEN and SYDVKM. The CDR3 spans 12 residues. Trimming removed 10 bases at V and 7 bases at J, with 11 bases between. Study outcomes and limitations: The assay identified only TCR beta chains of antigen-proliferating T cells.

The sequence came from a male donor with HIV. V gene TRBV28 combines with J gene TRBJ1-6; D uncertain. What was sequenced was cultured CD8+ T cells derived from PBMCs. The CDR3 sequence: CATRRLNSPLHF. The DNA for the CDR3 is TGTGCCACCCGCAGGTTGAATTCACCCCTCCACTTT.